Listed here is a single T cell receptor beta chain. This specimen comes from a study of blood T cell repertoires in COVID-19. This CDR3 spans 15 amino acids. CDR1 is SGHRS and CDR2 is YFSETQ in the germline V gene. V was trimmed by 0 bases and J by 2 bases, leaving 10 bases between them. Some clones are missing from TCRdb's copy, which holds only in-frame ones; the method was immunoSEQ multiplex PCR. The table has around 200,000 clones, approximately 87% seen once. The source is a man between 65 and 79 years old with active or convalescent COVID-19. The chain links TRBV5-1 to TRBJ2-3; D gene uncertain. Input material: peripheral blood. CDR3 sequence (DNA): TGCGCCAGCAGCTTGGTAGCCATGGACACAGATACGCAGTATTTT. It specifies CASSLVAMDTDTQYF.